This T cell receptor (beta chain) appears in the sequencing data of a study of T-cell memory formation after mild COVID-19. V was clipped by 2 bases and J by 7 bases, with 18 bases between them. The CDR3 totals 16 residues. This clonotype has only a few counts. TCRdb redid the calling of the 5' RACE reads with MiXCR, one entry per CDR3 protein. The table has around 310,000 distinct CDR3 sequences, about 20% seen once; the top ten hold 21%. The J gene is TRBJ1-5, the V gene TRBV12-3 or TRBV12-4; D is undetermined. The sequencing sample was made of PBMCs or a T cell subset sorted from them (not recorded which). The TCR sequence derives from a man between 18 and 35 years old who had mild COVID-19 (a few samples of this study predate the infection). Cell type and time point are not known. The CDR3 nucleotides are TGTGCCAGCAGTTTATTAGGTTTCGGAGGGTACCAGCCCCAGCATTTT. Its protein product is CASSLLGFGGYQPQHF.